These 18 T cell receptor beta chains were all obtained from the same sample, sequenced in a study of cytomegalovirus exposure and HLA in healthy donors. Primers for the PCR totalled 60 Vbeta and 13 Jbeta. Libraries were prepared by immunoSEQ multiplex PCR; TCRdb keeps only in-frame clonotypes and omits some of them. The sample contains 150,000 or so clones, roughly 73% of which appear only once. The sample taken for sequencing was PBMCs. These receptors all stem from a woman aged 25 to 45 in good health and CMV-seronegative.

On this clone: At one boundary the junction diverges from the germline segment, which might be a read error. The chain joins TRBV11-2 to TRBJ2-6; D perhaps matches TRBD1 (5 bases). There are 17 residues in the CDR3. Per the germline V gene, CDR1 is SGHAT and CDR2 is FQNNGV. The CDR3 DNA reads TGTGCCAGCAGCTTAGGAGTCGCGAGCTCTGGGGCCAACGGCCTGACTTTC. Amino acids: CASSLGVASSGANGLTF.

Of note for this clone: Other DNA sequences in the sample encode the same CDR3. The chain combines TRBV5-4 with TRBJ1-2; 7 bases map to TRBD1. Germline CDR1 and CDR2: SGHNT and YYREEE (reference sequence). The CDR3 length is 14 residues. V lost 4 bases to trimming and J lost 3 bases; unmatched junction nucleotides: 6. CDR3 bases: TGTGCCAGCAGCCGCACAGGGGTGGACTATGGCTACACCTTC. It encodes CASSRTGVDYGYTF.

This chain connects TRBV27 to TRBJ2-7; D might be TRBD2 (6 bases). The V end lost 6 bases, the J end lost 3 bases, and 18 bases lay between the germline ends. This CDR3 is built from 15 residues. Germline-derived CDR1 and CDR2 are MNHEY and SMNVEV (reference sequence). CDR3 region: CASSPGPEGGYEQYF. Written as DNA, the CDR3 is TGTGCCAGCAGCCCGGGCCCGGAGGGAGGCTACGAGCAGTACTTC.

The rearrangement uses TRBV5-4 and TRBJ1-1; 7 bases agree with TRBD1. The germline V gene encodes CDR1 SGHNT and CDR2 YYREEE (reference sequence). The CDR3 extends over 15 amino acids. The V segment lost 4 bases and the J segment 0 bases; nucleotides outside the gene matches: 6. For the CDR3, the DNA is TGTGCCAGCAGCAGACAGGGTGGGGTGAACACTGAAGCTTTCTTT. Its protein is CASSRQGGVNTEAFF.

This chain connects TRBV29-1 to TRBJ2-3; a weak D match, TRBD2 (5 bases). Germline V gives CDR1 SQVTM, CDR2 ANQGSEA. Trimming left V 8 bases short and J 2 bases short, with 11 bases between. CDR3 length: 12 residues. The CDR3 reads CSHYGDTDTQYF. The DNA of the CDR3 is TGCAGCCATTACGGGGACACAGATACGCAGTATTTT.

This rearrangement joins TRBV5-1 to TRBJ1-5; D unclear. V was clipped by 2 bases and J by 6 bases, with 15 bases between them. CDR1 and CDR2 from the germline V gene are SGHRS and YFSETQ. CDR3 size: 15 residues. CDR3 protein: CASSFGEDFGQPQHF. As DNA, the CDR3 is TGCGCCAGCAGCTTTGGAGAGGATTTCGGTCAGCCCCAGCATTTT.

This chain joins TRBV2 and TRBJ1-5; TRBD1 is a possible D gene (6 bases). Per the germline V gene, CDR1 is SNHLY and CDR2 is FYNNEI. V was clipped by 2 bases and J by 7 bases, with 12 bases between them. The CDR3 totals 14 residues. CDR3 region: CASSEYRVSQPQHF. The CDR3 DNA sequence: TGTGCCAGCAGTGAATACAGGGTTTCACAGCCCCAGCATTTT.

The rearrangement uses TRBV11-2 and TRBJ1-2; D unclear. Per the germline V gene, CDR1 is SGHAT and CDR2 is FQNNGV. There are 13 residues in the CDR3. The V gene lost 5 bases and the J gene lost 5 bases, with 12 bases spanning the gap. Here the CDR3 DNA reads TGTGCCAGCAGCCAAGGAGGCCTATATGGCTACACCTTC. It codes for CASSQGGLYGYTF.

The chain is built from TRBV7-9 and TRBJ2-2; D gene uncertain. Trimming took 3 bases from V and 0 from J, leaving 8 bases between them. This CDR3 has 15 residues. The germline V gene has CDR1 SEHNR and CDR2 FQNEAQ (reference sequence). The CDR3 loop reads CASSLQATNTGELFF. CDR3 in DNA: TGTGCCAGCAGCTTGCAGGCGACGAACACCGGGGAGCTGTTTTTT.

The chain links TRBV30 to TRBJ2-3; D gene uncertain. The V and J ends lost 2 bases and 5 bases respectively, with 11 bases between them. This CDR3 is built from 13 residues. Germline V lookup: CDR1 GTSNPN, CDR2 SVGIG (reference sequence). Here the CDR3 reads CAWSLQAGDTQYF. CDR3 DNA: TGTGCCTGGAGTCTGCAGGCAGGAGATACGCAGTATTTT.

The chain uses TRBV10-2 and TRBJ1-6, with 9 nucleotides matching TRBD1. Germline V CDR1 and CDR2: WSHSY, SAAADI. The CDR3 runs 15 residues. The junction had 7 bases not matched to a gene; V was cut back by 6 bases and J by 7 bases. CDR3 residues: CASSDETGGNSPLHF. CDR3 nucleotide sequence: TGCGCCAGCAGCGACGAGACAGGGGGAAATTCACCCCTCCACTTT.

The chain recombines TRBV15 with TRBJ2-5, with 10 positions matching TRBD2. V gave up 11 bases and J gave up 6 bases; unmatched junction bases: 15. Germline CDR1 LNHNV, CDR2 YYDKDF (reference sequence). The CDR3 totals 15 residues. CDR3 residues: CAAGRAGGPEKTQYF. The CDR3 DNA is TGTGCCGCCGGGCGAGCGGGGGGGCCTGAGAAGACCCAGTACTTC.

As for this clone: Other nucleotide sequences from this sample produce the same CDR3. The chain employs TRBV29-1 and TRBJ1-1; 9 bases agree with TRBD1. The CDR3 covers 12 residues. The germline CDR1 and CDR2 sequences are SQVTM and ANQGSEA. J was trimmed by 1 base and V by 6 bases; bases with no gene match: 0. CDR3 sequence reads: CSVDRGNTEAFF. The CDR3 DNA sequence: TGCAGCGTGGACAGGGGGAACACTGAAGCTTTCTTT.

The CDR3: CASSVVEGMNTEAFF. Written as DNA, the CDR3 is TGTGCCAGCAGCGTAGTGGAGGGAATGAACACTGAAGCTTTCTTT. The J gene is TRBJ1-1, the V gene TRBV9; D is undetermined. CDR1 SGDLS and CDR2 YYNGEE come from the germline V gene. The CDR3 is 15 residues long. Between the trimmed V and J ends, which lost 0 bases and 0 bases, there was a span of 9 bases.

In its sample, this clone was seen once. The chain combines TRBV28 with TRBJ2-2; a weak D match, TRBD2 (6 bases). Trimming removed 6 bases from V and 3 bases from J, with 14 bases in between. This CDR3 is 15 amino acids long. Germline V gene data show CDR1 as MDHEN and CDR2 as SYDVKM. The DNA for the CDR3 is TGTGCCAGCAGACACGCCCAGCGGGACACCGGGGAGCTGTTTTTT. Translation gives CASRHAQRDTGELFF.

The chain carries TRBV11-3 and TRBJ2-4; 11 bases agree with TRBD1. CDR1 SGHNT and CDR2 YENEEA come from the germline V gene. CDR3 length equals 16 residues. V lost 3 bases and J lost 3; bases outside the gene matches: 4. The CDR3, as DNA: TGTGCCAGCAGCTTGGGAGGGACAGGGGGCAAAAACATTCAGTACTTC. Residues: CASSLGGTGGKNIQYF.

The chain employs TRBV15 and TRBJ1-6, with D possibly being TRBD1 (5 bases). V gave up 10 bases and J gave up 10 bases, with 14 bases separating them. From germline, CDR1 is LNHNV and CDR2 YYDKDF (reference sequence). This CDR3 comprises 12 residues. This chain's CDR3 is CAIGGDISPLHF. The CDR3, as DNA: TGTGCCATCGGGGGGGATATCTCACCCCTCCACTTT.

The chain uses TRBV2 and TRBJ2-1, with 7 bases matching TRBD1. The junction had 2 bases not matched to a gene; V was cut back by 5 bases and J by 4 bases. The CDR3 length is 13 residues. Per germline, CDR1 SNHLY and CDR2 FYNNEI. The CDR3: CASSTGAYNEQFF. As DNA, the CDR3 is TGTGCCAGCAGTACAGGGGCGTACAATGAGCAGTTCTTC. Variable domain in full (rest from reference TRBV2 and TRBJ2-1): EPEVTQTPSHQVTQMGQEVILRCVPISNHLYFYWYRQILGQKVEFLVSFYNNEISEKSEIFDDQFSVERPDGSNFTLKIRSTKLEDSAMYFCASSTGAYNEQFFGPGTRLTVL.